This T cell receptor (beta chain) appears in the sequencing data of a study of cytomegalovirus exposure and HLA in healthy donors. Study information: Genetic ancestry analysis placed approximately 78% of the 300 to 500 donors that were genotyped in the Caucasian-associated cluster.

Primers for the PCR totalled 60 Vbeta and 13 Jbeta. The protocol was immunoSEQ multiplex PCR, while the TCRdb copy is restricted to in-frame clones and leaves out a portion. The top ten clones hold around an eighth of a sample with 150,000 or so clones, 60% to 85% of them seen once. A word on this clone: Its antigen is undetermined.

The study's findings and limits: The likely origin of a cluster of highly shared sequence variants was a sequencing artifact.

Germline CDR1 and CDR2: SGDLS and YYNGEE. The length of the CDR3 is 20 residues. V lost 0 bases, J lost 2 bases, and 17 bases stayed unmatched. At sampling all donors were nominally healthy, likely with unrecorded immune exposures. The rearrangement links TRBV9 to TRBJ2-3, with TRBD1 identical over 8 bases. The TCR comes from a man aged 35 to 55 in good health and CMV-seropositive. Source material: PBMCs. The CDR3 DNA reads as TGTGCCAGCAGCGTAGGCCCAGGGGGCAGACCTGAGGGAGTCACAGATACGCAGTATTTT. Encoded protein: CASSVGPGGRPEGVTDTQYF.